Following are 27 T cell receptor beta chains from one sample sequenced in a study of T cell responses to AZD1222 COVID-19 vaccine (dated by TCRdb to the early 2020s). The time point label on this specimen signifies: baseline before first vaccination. The treatment or condition label of this sample denotes: meningococcal conjugate vaccine given as trial control. The library was made by the immunoSEQ multiplex PCR assay. TCRdb holds this immuneACCESS table with in-frame rearrangements only. Some clones are missing; in checked studies, unresolved V genes explain under half, and the rest has no known cause. This sample holds 160,000 or so clones; about 91% were observed only once. Roughly 4.4% of the sample is in the top ten clones. This sample comprised peripheral blood, obtained on day 0 of MenACWY control vaccination. The source is an adult in good health.

About this clone: This sample also contains other DNA sequences that code for the same CDR3. The chain combines TRBV19 with TRBJ1-1; D ambiguous. This CDR3 contains 14 residues. CDR1 and CDR2 from the germline V gene are LNHDA and SQIVND (reference sequence). Trimming left V 3 bases short and J 1 base short, with 9 bases between. The CDR3 sequence is CASSIRGGNTEAFF. The CDR3 DNA reads as TGTGCCAGTAGTATCCGCGGAGGGAACACTGAAGCTTTCTTT.

The V call is TRBV11-2, the J call TRBJ2-2, with D unclear. V dropped 2 bases and J dropped 3 bases, with 10 bases sitting between them. Germline values: CDR1 SGHAT, CDR2 FQNNGV. The CDR3 is 15 amino acids. In nucleotides, the CDR3 is TGTGCCAGCAGCTTACTTGACGGGTACACCGGGGAGCTGTTTTTT. Residues: CASSLLDGYTGELFF.

J is TRBJ1-5 and V is TRBV18; D might be TRBD1 (5 bases). The CDR3 totals 15 residues. Trimming pared 5 bases from V and 7 bases from J, leaving 18 bases between. CDR1 and CDR2 (germline): KGHSH, LQKENI. CDR3 loop: CASSTSMGGGQPQHF. The CDR3, as DNA: TGTGCCAGCTCAACTTCCATGGGTGGGGGACAGCCCCAGCATTTT. Based on the CDR3 plus reference TRBV18 and TRBJ1-5, the full variable domain is NAGVMQNPRHLVRRRGQEARLRCSPMKGHSHVYWYRQLPEEGLKFMVYLQKENIIDESGMPKERFSAEFPKEGPSILRIQQVVRGDSAAYFCASSTSMGGGQPQHFGDGTRLSIL.

This chain uses TRBV24-1 with TRBJ2-7; D may be TRBD2 (6 bases). Germline V gene data show CDR1 as KGHDR and CDR2 as SFDVKD. Trimming cost V 8 bases and J 3 bases, with 19 bases left between them. The CDR3 is 15 residues long. DNA for the CDR3: TGTGCCACCACTTCGGGAGCCCCCGGGAGCTACGAGCAGTACTTC. This encodes CATTSGAPGSYEQYF.

The chain is built from TRBV30 and TRBJ1-4; D is possibly TRBD1 (6 bases). The CDR3 has 16 amino acids. The V gene lost 1 base and the J gene lost 5 bases, with 17 bases spanning the gap. Germline-derived CDR1 and CDR2 are GTSNPN and SVGIG (reference sequence). The CDR3 region has the DNA TGTGCCTGGAGTGCCCGCCGGGGGGGGGCAAATGAAAAACTGTTTTTT. As protein: CAWSARRGGANEKLFF.

This clone was seen only a few times. The chain joins TRBV9 to TRBJ2-7; D unclear. Trimming shortened V by 0 bases and J by 0 bases, and 10 bases separated the two germline ends. CDR3 length: 15 residues. The germline gives CDR1 SGDLS, CDR2 YYNGEE. CDR3 amino acids: CASSVEPENSYEQYF. CDR3 nucleotides: TGTGCCAGCAGCGTAGAGCCAGAGAACTCCTACGAGCAGTACTTC.

The CDR3 nucleotides read TGTGCCAGCAGCTTGGTTCGTGGCGCGGGGGCAAACACTGAAGCTTTCTTT. Translated: CASSLVRGAGANTEAFF. The gene calls are TRBV5-4 and TRBJ1-1; D might be TRBD1 (6 bases). The germline V gene has CDR1 SGHNT and CDR2 YYREEE (reference sequence). Trimming stripped 0 bases from V and 2 bases from J, with 17 bases between. The CDR3 is made up of 17 amino acids.

This chain joins TRBV3-1 (or the pseudogene TRBV3-2) and TRBJ2-7, with a tentative D call TRBD2 (6 bases). CDR1 and CDR2 (germline): LGHDT, YNNKEL (reference sequence). The CDR3 is 14 residues long. V dropped 4 bases and J dropped 0 bases, with 10 bases sitting between them. The CDR3 spells CASSRGGSSYEQYF. CDR3 sequence (DNA): TGTGCCAGCAGCCGGGGAGGAAGCTCCTACGAGCAGTACTTC.

This chain joins TRBV27 and TRBJ2-7; no clear D. With 6 bases removed from V and 4 bases from J, the gap between germline ends came to 7 bases. Germline loops: CDR1 MNHEY, CDR2 SMNVEV (reference sequence). CDR3 size: 11 residues. The CDR3 sequence: CASSHRYEQYF. CDR3 coding DNA: TGTGCCAGCAGCCACCGATACGAGCAGTACTTC.

The V and J genes are TRBV4-3 and TRBJ2-3; D not resolved. Germline assignment: CDR1 LGHNA and CDR2 YSLEER. The V end lost 0 bases, the J end lost 5 bases, and 6 bases lay between the germline ends. This CDR3 spans 13 amino acids. CDR3 amino acids: CASSQESLDTQYF. The CDR3 DNA reads TGCGCCAGCAGCCAAGAGTCGCTAGATACGCAGTATTTT.

The chain employs TRBV4-2 and TRBJ1-4, with D perhaps matching TRBD1 (5 bases). The germline gives CDR1 LGHNA, CDR2 YNFKEQ. V lost 1 base to trimming and J lost 8 bases, with 8 bases between them. The CDR3 length is 13 residues. DNA of the CDR3: TGTGCCAGCAGCCAAGTCAGGGTGGAAAAACTGTTTTTT. It encodes CASSQVRVEKLFF.

V usage is TRBV4-2 and J usage is TRBJ2-7, with 14 positions matching TRBD2. The CDR3 contains 17 residues. The ends lost 1 base at V and 6 bases at J; junction bases unmatched: 8. The germline V gene encodes CDR1 LGHNA and CDR2 YNFKEQ. CDR3 sequence reads: CASSQGEGLAGEGEQYF. The CDR3 DNA reads as TGTGCCAGCAGCCAAGGGGAGGGACTAGCGGGAGAAGGCGAGCAGTACTTC.

The rearrangement joins TRBV4-1 to TRBJ1-1; perhaps TRBD1 as D (6 bases). V lost 0 bases and J 4 bases, leaving 12 bases between the germline ends. CDR3 length: 15 amino acids. Germline V gene sequence: CDR1 MGHRA, CDR2 YSYEKL. This CDR3 is CASSQDPLGATEAFF. DNA for the CDR3: TGCGCCAGCAGCCAAGATCCCTTGGGGGCCACTGAAGCTTTCTTT.

The V and J genes are TRBV19 and TRBJ2-2; D is undetermined. The length of the CDR3 is 11 residues. Looked up from germline, CDR1 is LNHDA and CDR2 is SQIVND (reference sequence). V lost 2 bases and J lost 5, with 0 bases in between. The CDR3 loop reads CASSITGELFF. The CDR3 bases are TGTGCCAGTAGTATAACCGGGGAGCTGTTTTTT.

There are a few counts of this clone. The chain uses TRBV2 and TRBJ2-2; no firm D call. From germline, CDR1 is SNHLY and CDR2 FYNNEI. V dropped 5 bases and J dropped 4 bases, with 14 bases sitting between them. The CDR3 consists of 15 residues. CDR3 DNA sequence: TGTGCCAGCAGTCCCAACTTGTGGGGCACCGGGGAGCTGTTTTTT. It yields the protein CASSPNLWGTGELFF.

The genes are TRBV5-4 and TRBJ1-5; 7 bases agree with TRBD1. The length of the CDR3 is 15 residues. After removal of 4 bases from V and 0 bases from J, the junction contained 4 bases not matched to a gene. In germline, CDR1 is SGHNT, CDR2 YYREEE (reference sequence). The CDR3 DNA reads TGTGCCAGCAGCCCCGGACAGGATAGCAATCAGCCCCAGCATTTT. Translated: CASSPGQDSNQPQHF.

The V and J genes are TRBV2 and TRBJ1-5, with D perhaps TRBD1 (5 bases). V was clipped by 7 bases and J by 3 bases, with 13 bases between them. Germline CDR1 and CDR2: SNHLY and FYNNEI. The CDR3 spans 14 residues. Written as DNA, the CDR3 is TGTGCCAGCACTTGGACACTCCCCAATCAGCCCCAGCATTTT. Amino acids: CASTWTLPNQPQHF.

The chain employs TRBV18 and TRBJ2-5; maybe TRBD2 (6 bases). The ends were cut back, 3 bases at V and 6 bases at J, with 11 bases in the middle. Germline V gene data show CDR1 as KGHSH and CDR2 as LQKENI. The CDR3 contains 13 residues. The CDR3 DNA sequence: TGTGCCAGCTCACCGGGTGGGACTCAGACCCAGTACTTC. Translated, it gives CASSPGGTQTQYF.

The chain combines TRBV9 with TRBJ2-7; D may be TRBD1 or TRBD2 (6 bases each). The germline V gene encodes CDR1 SGDLS and CDR2 YYNGEE. V lost 3 bases and J lost 0, with 10 bases in between. The CDR3 has 14 residues. Here the CDR3 reads CASSGGAGSYEQYF. The CDR3 DNA reads as TGTGCCAGCAGCGGGGGGGCCGGCTCCTACGAGCAGTACTTC.

The CDR3 DNA reads TGTGCCAGCAGTGAGAGGGAGCATCGCAATGAGCAGTTCTTC. This gives the protein CASSEREHRNEQFF. The chain employs TRBV6-4 and TRBJ2-1; possibly TRBD2 for D (5 bases). Trimming removed 3 bases at V and 6 bases at J, with 12 bases between. The CDR3 consists of 14 residues. Germline assignment: CDR1 MRHNA and CDR2 SNTAGT.

The gene calls are TRBV19 and TRBJ2-1, with TRBD1 identical over 11 bases. The CDR3 loop spans 16 amino acids. CDR1 is LNHDA, CDR2 SQIVND, per germline (reference sequence). The V and J ends lost 3 bases and 3 bases, in that order; junction bases with no gene match: 4. CDR3: CASSIRDRGYYNEQFF. The CDR3, as DNA: TGTGCCAGTAGTATTCGGGACAGGGGGTACTACAATGAGCAGTTCTTC.

The rearrangement uses TRBV28 and TRBJ1-5; unclear D gene. V gave up 3 bases and J gave up 5 bases, with 5 bases separating them. Germline V gives CDR1 MDHEN, CDR2 SYDVKM. This CDR3 region has 12 residues. The CDR3 loop reads CASSLGYQPQHF. In nucleotides, the CDR3 is TGTGCCAGCAGTTTGGGATATCAGCCCCAGCATTTT.

The chain is built from TRBV7-9 and TRBJ1-2; D remains unclear. Germline V gives CDR1 SEHNR, CDR2 FQNEAQ (reference sequence). The CDR3 loop spans 14 amino acids. Trimming removed 2 bases from V and 6 bases from J, with 13 bases in between. The CDR3 protein is CASSLNEAGNGYTF. CDR3 sequence (DNA): TGTGCCAGCAGCTTAAACGAGGCCGGGAATGGCTACACCTTC.

V gene TRBV10-2 combines with J gene TRBJ1-2; tentative D call: TRBD1 (5 bases). The CDR3 has 14 residues. The germline gives CDR1 WSHSY, CDR2 SAAADI. Trimming cost V 6 bases and J 5 bases, with 16 bases left between them. The CDR3, as DNA: TGCGCCAGCAGACCCGAGGGGCCCGGGTATGGCTACACCTTC. Its translation is CASRPEGPGYGYTF.

This clone was observed a single time. The CDR3 loop is CASLLHPSRMNTEAFF. CDR3 bases: TGTGCCAGTCTTCTCCACCCATCTAGGATGAACACTGAAGCTTTCTTT. V gene TRBV7-2 combines with J gene TRBJ1-1; D is unclear. The CDR3 totals 16 residues. The germline gives CDR1 SGHTA, CDR2 FQGNSA. V was cut by 9 bases and J by 0 bases, with 20 bases left in between.

The chain links TRBV12-3 or TRBV12-4 to TRBJ1-3, with no clear D. V lost 3 bases, J lost 3 bases, and 3 bases lay in between. CDR3 size: 12 residues. The CDR3, as DNA: TGTGCCAGCAGTTTTGGTGGAAACACCATATATTTT. This gives the protein CASSFGGNTIYF.

The chain uses TRBV18 and TRBJ1-2; D gene unclear. The V end was cut by 4 bases, the J end by 5 bases, with 14 bases between. This CDR3 spans 14 amino acids. Germline loops: CDR1 KGHSH, CDR2 LQKENI. CDR3 bases: TGTGCCAGCTCACTGAACGGCCTCGAGTATGGCTACACCTTC. Translating gives CASSLNGLEYGYTF.